This T cell receptor beta chain was obtained from a study of cytomegalovirus exposure and HLA in healthy donors. Researchers ran the PCR with 60 Vbeta and 13 Jbeta primers. The repertoire was sequenced with immunoSEQ multiplex PCR; TCRdb's copy has only in-frame clones and lacks some. The sample holds about 220,000 clones, 60% to 80% seen once. Healthy bone marrow donors made up the donor group. Germline V gives CDR1 LGHNA, CDR2 YNFKEQ. V shed 0 bases and J 5 bases; nucleotides not matched to a gene: 14. CDR3 length: 18 amino acids. The genes are TRBV4-2 and TRBJ2-7, with 9 bases identical to TRBD2. The specimen sequenced was PBMCs. The sequence derives from a woman aged 25 to 39 in good health and CMV-seronegative. CDR3 coding DNA: TGTGCCAGCAGCCAAGACTGGGTCACGGCTAGCGGGACGGACGAGCAGTACTTC. Protein product: CASSQDWVTASGTDEQYF.